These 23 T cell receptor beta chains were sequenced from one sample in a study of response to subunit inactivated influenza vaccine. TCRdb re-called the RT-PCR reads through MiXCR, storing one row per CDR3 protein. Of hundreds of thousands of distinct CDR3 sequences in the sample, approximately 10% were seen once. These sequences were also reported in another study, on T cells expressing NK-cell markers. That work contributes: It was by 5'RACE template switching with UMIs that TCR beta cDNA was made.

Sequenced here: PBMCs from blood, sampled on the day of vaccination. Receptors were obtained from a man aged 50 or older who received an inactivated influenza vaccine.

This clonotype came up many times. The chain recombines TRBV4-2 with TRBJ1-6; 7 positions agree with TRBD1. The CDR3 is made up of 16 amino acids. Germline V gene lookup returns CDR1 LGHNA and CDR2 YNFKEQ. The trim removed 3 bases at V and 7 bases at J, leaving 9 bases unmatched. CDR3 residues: CASSQRTGRTNSPLHF. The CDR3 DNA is TGTGCCAGCAGCCAGAGGACAGGTCGAACGAATTCACCCCTCCACTTT.

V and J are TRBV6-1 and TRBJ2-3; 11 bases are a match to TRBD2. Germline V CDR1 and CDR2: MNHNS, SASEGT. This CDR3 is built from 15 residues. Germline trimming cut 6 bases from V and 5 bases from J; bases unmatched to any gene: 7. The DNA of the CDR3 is TGTGCCAGCAGGATTAGCGGGGGGGCCAAAGATACGCAGTATTTT. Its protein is CASRISGGAKDTQYF.

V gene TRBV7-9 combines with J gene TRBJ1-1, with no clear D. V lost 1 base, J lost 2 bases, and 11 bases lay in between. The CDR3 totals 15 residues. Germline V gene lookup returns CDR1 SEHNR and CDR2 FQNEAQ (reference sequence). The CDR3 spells CASSLGAGFNTEAFF. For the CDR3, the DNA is TGTGCCAGCAGCTTAGGCGCGGGGTTCAACACTGAAGCTTTCTTT.

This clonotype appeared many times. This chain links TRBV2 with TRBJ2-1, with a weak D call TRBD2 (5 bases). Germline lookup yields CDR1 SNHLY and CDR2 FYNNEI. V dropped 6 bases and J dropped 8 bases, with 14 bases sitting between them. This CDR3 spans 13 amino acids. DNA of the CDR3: TGTGCCAGCAGCGGGAAAGTAAGGTATGAGCAGTTCTTC. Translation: CASSGKVRYEQFF.

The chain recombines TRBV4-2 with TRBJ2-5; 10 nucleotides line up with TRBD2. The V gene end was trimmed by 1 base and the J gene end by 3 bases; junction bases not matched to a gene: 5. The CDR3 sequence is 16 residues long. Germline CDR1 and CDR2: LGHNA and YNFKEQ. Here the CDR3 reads CASSQGSGGRKETQYF. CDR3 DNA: TGTGCCAGCAGCCAAGGTAGCGGGGGGCGGAAAGAGACCCAGTACTTC.

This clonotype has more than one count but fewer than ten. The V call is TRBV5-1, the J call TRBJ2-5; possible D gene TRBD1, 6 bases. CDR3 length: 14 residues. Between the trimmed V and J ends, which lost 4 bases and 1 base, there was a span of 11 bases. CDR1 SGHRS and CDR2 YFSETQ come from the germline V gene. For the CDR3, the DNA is TGCGCCAGCAGCCACGGACAGATCCAAGAGACCCAGTACTTC. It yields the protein CASSHGQIQETQYF.

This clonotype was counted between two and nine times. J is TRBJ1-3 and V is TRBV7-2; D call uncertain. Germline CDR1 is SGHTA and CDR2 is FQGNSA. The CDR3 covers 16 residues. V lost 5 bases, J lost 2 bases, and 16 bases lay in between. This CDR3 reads CASSRPLQEAGNTIYF. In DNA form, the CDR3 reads TGTGCCAGCAGCCGTCCTCTCCAGGAAGCTGGAAACACCATATATTTT.

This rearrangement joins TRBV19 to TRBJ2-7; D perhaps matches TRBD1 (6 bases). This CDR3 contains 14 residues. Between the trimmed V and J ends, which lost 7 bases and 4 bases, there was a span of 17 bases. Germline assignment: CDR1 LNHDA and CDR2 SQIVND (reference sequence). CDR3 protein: CASNPGAPPYEQYF. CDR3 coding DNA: TGTGCCAGTAACCCAGGGGCTCCTCCTTACGAGCAGTACTTC. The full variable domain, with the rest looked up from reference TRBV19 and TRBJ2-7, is DGGITQSPKYLFRKEGQNVTLSCEQNLNHDAMYWYRQDPGQGLRLIYYSQIVNDFQKGDIAEGYSVSREKKESFPLTVTSAQKNPTAFYLCASNPGAPPYEQYFGPGTRLTVT.

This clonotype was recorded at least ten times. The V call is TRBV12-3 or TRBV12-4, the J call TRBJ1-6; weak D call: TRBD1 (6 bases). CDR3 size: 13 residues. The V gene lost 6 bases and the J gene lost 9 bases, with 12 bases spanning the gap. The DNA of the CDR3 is TGTGCCAGCAGACGGGACACAGTTTCACCCCTCCACTTT. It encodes CASRRDTVSPLHF.

The CDR3 reads CASSLAGRGLAKNIQYF. DNA of the CDR3: TGTGCCAGCAGCTTAGCAGGCAGGGGCCTAGCCAAAAACATTCAGTACTTC. This rearrangement joins TRBV7-8 to TRBJ2-4; D is perhaps TRBD1 (6 bases). In germline, CDR1 is SGHVS, CDR2 FQNEAQ. This CDR3 spans 17 amino acids. V was pared by 0 bases and J by 0 bases, with 12 bases between. The full variable domain, its missing parts supplied by reference TRBV7-8 and TRBJ2-4, is GAGVSQSPRYKVAKRGQDVALRCDPISGHVSLFWYQQALGQGPEFLTYFQNEAQLDKSGLPSDRFFAERPEGSVSTLKIQRTQQEDSAVYLCASSLAGRGLAKNIQYFGAGTRLSVL.

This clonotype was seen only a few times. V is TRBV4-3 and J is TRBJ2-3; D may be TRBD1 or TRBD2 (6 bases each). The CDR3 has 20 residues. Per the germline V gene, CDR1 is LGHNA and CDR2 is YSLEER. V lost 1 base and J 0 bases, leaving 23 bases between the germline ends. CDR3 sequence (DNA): TGCGCCAGCAGCCAAGGGGCGGGACACCACAGTACCTTCAGCACAGATACGCAGTATTTT. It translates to CASSQGAGHHSTFSTDTQYF.

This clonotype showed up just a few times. CDR3 protein: CASSRTSGVGDTQYF. CDR3 coding DNA: TGTGCCAGCAGCCGCACTAGCGGGGTGGGGGATACGCAGTATTTT. The chain is built from TRBV7-2 and TRBJ2-3; 10 bases fit TRBD2. Germline loops: CDR1 SGHTA, CDR2 FQGNSA. This CDR3 contains 15 residues. V gave up 5 bases and J gave up 6 bases; unmatched junction bases: 8.

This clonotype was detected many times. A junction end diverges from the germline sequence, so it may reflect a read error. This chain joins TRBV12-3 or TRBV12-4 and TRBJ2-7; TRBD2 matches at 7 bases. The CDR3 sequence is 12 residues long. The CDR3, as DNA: TGCGCCAGCAGCTTGGGAGGGGTCGAGCAGTACTTC. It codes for CASSLGGVEQYF.

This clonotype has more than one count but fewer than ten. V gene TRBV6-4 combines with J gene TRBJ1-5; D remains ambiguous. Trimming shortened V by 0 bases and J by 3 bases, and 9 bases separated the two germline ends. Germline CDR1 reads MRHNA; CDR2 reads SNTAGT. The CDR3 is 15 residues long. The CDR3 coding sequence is TGTGCCAGCAGTGACTCTGGCAGCCCCAATCAGCCCCAGCATTTT. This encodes CASSDSGSPNQPQHF.

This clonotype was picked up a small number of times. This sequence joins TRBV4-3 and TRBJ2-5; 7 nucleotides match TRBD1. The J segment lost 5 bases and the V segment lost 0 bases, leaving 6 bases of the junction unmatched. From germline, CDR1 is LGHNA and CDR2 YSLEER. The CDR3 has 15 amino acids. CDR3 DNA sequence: TGCGCCAGCAGCCAAGACAGGGGGAGTGGGGAGACCCAGTACTTC. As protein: CASSQDRGSGETQYF.

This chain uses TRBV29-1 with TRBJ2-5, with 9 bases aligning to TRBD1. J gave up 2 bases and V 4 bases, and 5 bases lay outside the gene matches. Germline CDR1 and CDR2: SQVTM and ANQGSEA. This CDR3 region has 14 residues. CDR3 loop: CSVVDRGGQETQYF. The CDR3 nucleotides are TGCAGCGTTGTGGACAGGGGAGGGCAAGAGACCCAGTACTTC.

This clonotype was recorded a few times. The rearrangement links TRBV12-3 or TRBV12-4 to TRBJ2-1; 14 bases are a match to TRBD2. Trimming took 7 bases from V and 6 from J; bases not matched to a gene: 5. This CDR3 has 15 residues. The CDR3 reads CASTSGTSGGNEQFF. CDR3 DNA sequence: TGTGCCAGCACCTCGGGGACTAGCGGGGGCAATGAGCAGTTCTTC.

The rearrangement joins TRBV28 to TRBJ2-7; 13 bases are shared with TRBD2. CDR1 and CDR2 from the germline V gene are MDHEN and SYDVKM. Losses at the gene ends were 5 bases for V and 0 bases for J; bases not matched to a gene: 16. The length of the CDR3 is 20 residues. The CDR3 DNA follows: TGTGCCAGCAGTCCCCAATCATTTATCGGACTAGCGGGGGTCTCCTACGAGCAGTACTTC. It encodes CASSPQSFIGLAGVSYEQYF.

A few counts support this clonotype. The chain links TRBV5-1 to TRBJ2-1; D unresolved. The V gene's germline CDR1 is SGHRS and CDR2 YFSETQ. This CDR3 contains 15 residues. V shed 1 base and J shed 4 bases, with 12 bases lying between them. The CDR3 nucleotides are TGCGCCAGCAGCTTGACAACTACCGATTACAATGAGCAGTTCTTC. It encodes CASSLTTTDYNEQFF.

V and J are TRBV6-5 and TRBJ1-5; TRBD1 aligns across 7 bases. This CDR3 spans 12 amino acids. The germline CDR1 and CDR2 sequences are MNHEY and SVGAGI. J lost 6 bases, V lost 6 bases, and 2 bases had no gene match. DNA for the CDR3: TGTGCCAGCAGGACAGGGAGTCAGCCCCAGCATTTT. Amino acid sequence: CASRTGSQPQHF.

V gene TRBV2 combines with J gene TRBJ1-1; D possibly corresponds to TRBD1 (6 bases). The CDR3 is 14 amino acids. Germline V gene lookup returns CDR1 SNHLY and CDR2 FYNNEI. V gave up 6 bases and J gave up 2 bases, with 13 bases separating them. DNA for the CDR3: TGTGCCAGCAGAACGGACAGAAAAAACACTGAAGCTTTCTTT. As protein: CASRTDRKNTEAFF.

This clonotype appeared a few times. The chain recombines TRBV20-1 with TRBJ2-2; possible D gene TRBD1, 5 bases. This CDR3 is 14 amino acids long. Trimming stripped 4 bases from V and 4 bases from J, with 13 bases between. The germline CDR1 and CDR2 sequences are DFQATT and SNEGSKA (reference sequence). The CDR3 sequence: CSATSVQGTGELFF. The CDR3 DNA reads TGCAGTGCTACCAGTGTTCAGGGCACCGGGGAGCTGTTTTTT.

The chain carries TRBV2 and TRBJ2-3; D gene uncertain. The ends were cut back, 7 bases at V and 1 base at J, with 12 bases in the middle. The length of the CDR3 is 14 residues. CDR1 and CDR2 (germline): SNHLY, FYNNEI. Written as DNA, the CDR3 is TGTGCCAGCACTTCGGACGGACGCACAGATACGCAGTATTTT. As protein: CASTSDGRTDTQYF.